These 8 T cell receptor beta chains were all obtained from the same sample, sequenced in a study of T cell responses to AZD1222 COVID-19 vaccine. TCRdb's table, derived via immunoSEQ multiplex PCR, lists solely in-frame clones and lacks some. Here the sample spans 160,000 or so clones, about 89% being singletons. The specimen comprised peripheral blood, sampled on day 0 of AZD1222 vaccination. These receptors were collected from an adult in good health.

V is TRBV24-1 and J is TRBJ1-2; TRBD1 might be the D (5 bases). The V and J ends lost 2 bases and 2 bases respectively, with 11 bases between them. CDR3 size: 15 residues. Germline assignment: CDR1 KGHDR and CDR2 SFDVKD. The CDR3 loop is CATSDSRDRNYGYTF. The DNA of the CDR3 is TGTGCCACCAGTGATTCCCGGGACCGCAACTATGGCTACACCTTC.

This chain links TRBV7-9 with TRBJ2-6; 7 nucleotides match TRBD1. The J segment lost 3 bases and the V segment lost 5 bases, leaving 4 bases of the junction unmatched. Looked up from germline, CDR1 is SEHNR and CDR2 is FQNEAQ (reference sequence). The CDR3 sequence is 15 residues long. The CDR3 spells CASSPGGYGANVLTF. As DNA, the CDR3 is TGTGCCAGCAGCCCAGGGGGTTATGGGGCCAACGTCCTGACTTTC.

CDR3 DNA sequence: TGTGCCAGTAGTGCACAACAGGGAGCCAATGAGCAGTTCTTC. Translating gives CASSAQQGANEQFF. This rearrangement joins TRBV19 to TRBJ2-1; D perhaps matches TRBD1 (6 bases). V was shortened by 5 bases and J by 6 bases, with 14 bases between the two germline ends. This CDR3 spans 14 amino acids. From germline, CDR1 is LNHDA and CDR2 SQIVND (reference sequence). The entire variable domain, with the rest obtained from reference TRBV19 and TRBJ2-1, is as follows: DGGITQSPKYLFRKEGQNVTLSCEQNLNHDAMYWYRQDPGQGLRLIYYSQIVNDFQKGDIAEGYSVSREKKESFPLTVTSAQKNPTAFYLCASSAQQGANEQFFGPGTRLTVL.

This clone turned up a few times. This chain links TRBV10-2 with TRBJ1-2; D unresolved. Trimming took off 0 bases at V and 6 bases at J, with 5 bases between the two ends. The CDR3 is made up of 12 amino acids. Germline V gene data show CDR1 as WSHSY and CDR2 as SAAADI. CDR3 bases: TGCGCCAGCAGTGAGTCGGGGAATGGCTACACCTTC. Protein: CASSESGNGYTF.

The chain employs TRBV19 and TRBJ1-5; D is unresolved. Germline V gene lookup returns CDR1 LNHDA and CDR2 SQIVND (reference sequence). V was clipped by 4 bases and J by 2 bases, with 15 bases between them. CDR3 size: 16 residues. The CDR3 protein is CASSKNGVRGNQPQHF. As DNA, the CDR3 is TGTGCCAGTAGTAAAAACGGGGTTCGGGGCAATCAGCCCCAGCATTTT. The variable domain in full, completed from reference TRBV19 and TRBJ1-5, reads DGGITQSPKYLFRKEGQNVTLSCEQNLNHDAMYWYRQDPGQGLRLIYYSQIVNDFQKGDIAEGYSVSREKKESFPLTVTSAQKNPTAFYLCASSKNGVRGNQPQHFGDGTRLSIL.

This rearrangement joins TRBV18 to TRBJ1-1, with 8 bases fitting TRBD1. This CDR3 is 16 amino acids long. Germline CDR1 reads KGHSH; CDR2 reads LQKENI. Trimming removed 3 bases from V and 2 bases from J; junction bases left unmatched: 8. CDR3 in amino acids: CASSPGYRGVNTEAFF. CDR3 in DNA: TGTGCCAGCTCACCTGGGTACAGGGGGGTTAACACTGAAGCTTTCTTT.

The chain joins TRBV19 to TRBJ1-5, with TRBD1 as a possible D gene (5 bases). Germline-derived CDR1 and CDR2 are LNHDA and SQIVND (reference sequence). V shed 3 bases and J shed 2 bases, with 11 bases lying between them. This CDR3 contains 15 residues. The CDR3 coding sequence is TGTGCCAGTAGTATGGGCAGGGTGGGCAATCAGCCCCAGCATTTT. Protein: CASSMGRVGNQPQHF.

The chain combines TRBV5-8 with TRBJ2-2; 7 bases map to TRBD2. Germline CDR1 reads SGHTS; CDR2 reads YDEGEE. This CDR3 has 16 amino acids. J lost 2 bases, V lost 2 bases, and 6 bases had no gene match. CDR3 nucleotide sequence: TGTGCCAGCAGCTTATACGCGGGAGCAAACACCGGGGAGCTGTTTTTT. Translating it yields CASSLYAGANTGELFF. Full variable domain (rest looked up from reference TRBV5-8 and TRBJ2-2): EAGVTQSPTHLIKTRGQQATLRCSPISGHTSVYWYQQALGLGLQFLLWYDEGEERNRGNFPPRFSGRQFPNYSSELNVNALELEDSALYLCASSLYAGANTGELFFGEGSRLTVL.